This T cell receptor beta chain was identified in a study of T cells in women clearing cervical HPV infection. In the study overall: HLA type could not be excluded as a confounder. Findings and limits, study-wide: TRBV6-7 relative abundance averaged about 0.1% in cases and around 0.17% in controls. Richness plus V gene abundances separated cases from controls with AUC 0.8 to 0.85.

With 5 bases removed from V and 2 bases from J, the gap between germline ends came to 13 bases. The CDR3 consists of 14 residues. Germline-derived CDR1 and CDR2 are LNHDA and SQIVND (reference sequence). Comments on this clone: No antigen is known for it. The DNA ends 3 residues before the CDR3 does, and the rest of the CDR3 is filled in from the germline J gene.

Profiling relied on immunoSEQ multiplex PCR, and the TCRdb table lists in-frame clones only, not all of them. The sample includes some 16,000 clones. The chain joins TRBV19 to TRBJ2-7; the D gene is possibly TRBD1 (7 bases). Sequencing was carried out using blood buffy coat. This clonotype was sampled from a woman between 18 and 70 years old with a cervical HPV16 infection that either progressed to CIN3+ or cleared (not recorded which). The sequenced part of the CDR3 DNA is TGTGCCAGTAGTGCCCCAGGGGGGACCTACGAG. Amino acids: CASSAPGGTYE. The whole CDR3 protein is CASSAPGGTYEQYF.